The clone carrying this T cell receptor beta chain was seen at least ten times. Its antigen is still unknown. These data belong to a study of CD8+CD57+ T cells in acquired aplastic anemia. Study summary: Mean DNA quantity obtained from sorted CD4+ and CD8+ cells was around 2.9 ug.

Overall study results and limits: The study found no significant CD8+ Simpson's diversity difference between patients and controls.

All sequencing subjects had displayed CD8+CD57+ cell expansion on flow cytometry. V lost 1 base to trimming and J lost 0 bases; unmatched junction nucleotides: 2. CDR1 is LNHDA, CDR2 SQIVND, per germline (reference sequence). The CDR3 runs 15 residues. CDR3 and TCR beta VDJ profiling relied on genomic DNA as the template. TCRdb reprocessed the reads via MiXCR and lists one record per CDR3 protein. This table holds some 200,000 distinct CDR3 sequences, roughly half found once. The sample taken for sequencing was sorted CD4+, CD8+, or CD8+CD57+ T cells (not recorded which) from PBMCs. The V call is TRBV19, the J call TRBJ2-7; TRBD1 aligns across 8 bases. The clonotype comes from a human donor with aplastic anemia. CDR3 sequence reads: CASSIGQGPSYEQYF. The CDR3, as DNA: TGTGCCAGTAGTATAGGACAGGGGCCCTCCTACGAGCAGTACTTC.